Reported below is one TCR beta chain. The record originates from a study of blood T cell repertoires in COVID-19. The length of the CDR3 is 11 residues. Trimming took off 4 bases at V and 7 bases at J, with 9 bases between the two ends. Germline V CDR1 and CDR2: SGHTS, YDEGEE. Authors' data handling: Reference gene primer amplification in the assay estimated nucleated cell counts. The table came from immunoSEQ multiplex PCR; TCRdb's copy has only in-frame clones and leaves some out. D and trimming were read from the DNA, whereas the V and J calls and clone size are those reported in that table. This sample has 95,000 to 110,000 clones, with around 87% found just once.

The V and J genes are TRBV5-8 and TRBJ2-7; no reliable D call. The clonotype was recovered from a man aged 45-65 years with acute or convalescent COVID-19. The sample comprised peripheral blood. As DNA, the CDR3 is TGTGCCAGCAGCCCAGGTAGTGAGCAGTACTTC. This encodes CASSPGSEQYF.